Included here is one T cell receptor (beta chain) sequence, with context. Individuals drawn from 24 US areas were about 18 to 95 years old. The CDR3 is made up of 22 amino acids. Authors' data handling: Estimates of nucleated cell counts were drawn from the amplification of reference gene primers. Assay used: immunoSEQ multiplex PCR; TCRdb lists only in-frame clones, some missing. That table supplies the V and J calls and clone size; D and trimming were determined from the DNA. The data contain about 130,000 clones, roughly 85% of them seen just once; the ten biggest clones take up 4.3%. This record belongs to a study of blood T cell repertoires in COVID-19. Study-wide context: Researchers got acute and convalescent COVID-19 samples from the United States, Italy and Spain.

The receptor was isolated from a middle-aged man who had recovered from COVID-19. This chain connects TRBV7-5 to TRBJ2-3; TRBD2, the D gene given by the table, was not confirmed from the DNA. TRBV7-5 is given as a pseudogene. The specimen sequenced was PBMCs or T cells enriched from blood (not recorded which). CDR3 nucleotides: TGTGTCAGAAGCTTACTCAGCGGGAGGCAAGCTACCGACCCGTATAGCACAGATACGCAGTATTTT. Its protein is CVRSLLSGRQATDPYSTDTQYF.